These 23 T cell receptor beta chains were all obtained from the same sample, sequenced in a study of blood T cell repertoires in COVID-19. The assay was immunoSEQ multiplex PCR, and TCRdb's table has in-frame clones only and misses some. The table shows some 180,000 clones, with 65% to 90% occurring only once. Specimen: peripheral blood. These receptors all stem from a human donor in a cohort sampled during active COVID-19.

The chain couples TRBV5-1 to TRBJ2-7, with a weak D call TRBD1 (5 bases). The CDR3 covers 15 residues. With 0 bases removed from V and 0 bases from J, the gap between germline ends came to 10 bases. The germline V gene has CDR1 SGHRS and CDR2 YFSETQ. The DNA for the CDR3 is TGCGCCAGCAGCTTGGTTCAGGGTAGCTCCTACGAGCAGTACTTC. It translates to CASSLVQGSSYEQYF. The variable domain in full, with the rest retrieved from reference TRBV5-1 and TRBJ2-7, is KAGVTQTPRYLIKTRGQQVTLSCSPISGHRSVSWYQQTPGQGLQFLFEYFSETQRNKGNFPGRFSGRQFSNSRSEMNVSTLELGDSALYLCASSLVQGSSYEQYFGPGTRLTVT.

The chain joins TRBV6-6 to TRBJ2-3, with D perhaps TRBD2 (6 bases). Germline-derived CDR1 and CDR2 are MNHNY and SVGAGI (reference sequence). Trimming removed 4 bases at V and 4 bases at J, with 15 bases between. The CDR3 covers 15 residues. The CDR3 protein is CASSSRATSSDTQYF. CDR3 bases: TGTGCCAGCAGTTCAAGGGCCACTAGCTCAGATACGCAGTATTTT.

V and J are TRBV2 and TRBJ2-1, with TRBD1 matching 7 bases. The junction had 4 bases not matched to a gene; V was cut back by 7 bases and J by 4 bases. Germline V gives CDR1 SNHLY, CDR2 FYNNEI. The CDR3 length is 13 residues. The CDR3 sequence: CASMDRNYNEQFF. The CDR3 DNA reads as TGTGCCAGCATGGACAGGAATTACAATGAGCAGTTCTTC.

The V and J genes are TRBV19 and TRBJ2-1, with 8 bases aligning to TRBD2. The germline CDR1 and CDR2 sequences are LNHDA and SQIVND (reference sequence). After removal of 5 bases from V and 6 bases from J, the junction contained 3 bases not matched to a gene. CDR3 length: 13 amino acids. This CDR3 reads CASSPGLVNEQFF. The DNA for the CDR3 is TGTGCCAGTAGTCCGGGACTAGTCAATGAGCAGTTCTTC.

The J gene is TRBJ1-2, the V gene TRBV5-1; D is undetermined. CDR3 size: 14 residues. The V end lost 0 bases, the J end lost 7 bases, and 13 bases lay between the germline ends. Germline V gene lookup returns CDR1 SGHRS and CDR2 YFSETQ. CDR3 protein: CASSLDRAGSGYTF. The DNA for the CDR3 is TGCGCCAGCAGCTTGGATAGGGCCGGGAGTGGCTACACCTTC.

This chain joins TRBV5-1 and TRBJ2-3, with 8 nucleotides matching TRBD1. Germline trimming cut 0 bases from V and 2 bases from J; bases unmatched to any gene: 5. The CDR3 has 16 amino acids. Germline values: CDR1 SGHRS, CDR2 YFSETQ. The CDR3 sequence is CASSLDGQGNTDTQYF. As DNA, the CDR3 is TGCGCCAGCAGCTTGGATGGACAGGGTAACACAGATACGCAGTATTTT.

This chain joins TRBV12-3 or TRBV12-4 and TRBJ1-5; tentatively, D is TRBD1 (5 bases). CDR3 size: 13 residues. Trimming removed 8 bases at V and 0 bases at J, with 8 bases between. The CDR3 DNA follows: TGTGCCAGCCAGACAGATAGCAATCAGCCCCAGCATTTT. It codes for CASQTDSNQPQHF.

CDR3 in amino acids: CSARVAGYYNEQFF. CDR3 sequence (DNA): TGCAGCGCGAGAGTAGCGGGATACTACAATGAGCAGTTCTTC. V is TRBV29-1 and J is TRBJ2-1, with 8 bases that match TRBD2. This CDR3 is 14 amino acids long. Germline V lookup: CDR1 SQVTM, CDR2 ANQGSEA. The V segment lost 7 bases and the J segment 3 bases; nucleotides outside the gene matches: 8.

The chain uses TRBV15 and TRBJ2-3; maybe TRBD2 (6 bases). Trimming cost V 6 bases and J 1 base, with 11 bases left between them. The CDR3 runs to 14 residues. Germline V lookup: CDR1 LNHNV, CDR2 YYDKDF (reference sequence). CDR3 sequence (DNA): TGTGCCACCAGGTTGGGGGAGGGCACAGATACGCAGTATTTT. It specifies CATRLGEGTDTQYF.

The chain combines TRBV2 with TRBJ2-1; 8 bases are a match to TRBD1. CDR1 and CDR2 from the germline V gene are SNHLY and FYNNEI. This CDR3 spans 17 amino acids. V gave up 6 bases and J gave up 0 bases; unmatched junction bases: 10. CDR3 nucleotide sequence: TGTGCCAGCAGCCTGAGGACAGGGCTGAGCTCCTACAATGAGCAGTTCTTC. It specifies CASSLRTGLSSYNEQFF.

The CDR3 DNA reads as TGTGCCACCTCCAAGCGGTATAATGAAGCTTTCTTT. It specifies CATSKRYNEAFF. The chain has TRBV6-5 and TRBJ1-1; D call uncertain. CDR3 size: 12 residues. The ends were cut back, 10 bases at V and 7 bases at J, with 16 bases in the middle. From germline, CDR1 is MNHEY and CDR2 SVGAGI.

The chain is built from TRBV19 and TRBJ1-5, with 9 bases matching TRBD1. CDR1 and CDR2 from the germline V gene are LNHDA and SQIVND (reference sequence). V shed 1 base and J 7 bases; nucleotides not matched to a gene: 5. CDR3 length: 15 amino acids. The DNA for the CDR3 is TGTGCCAGTAGTATAGCCCGGACAGGGGCACAGCCCCAGCATTTT. Residues: CASSIARTGAQPQHF.

The chain uses TRBV7-9 and TRBJ1-1; D is ambiguous. The CDR3 runs to 13 residues. The germline CDR1 and CDR2 sequences are SEHNR and FQNEAQ (reference sequence). Trimming removed 2 bases from V and 5 bases from J, with 9 bases in between. CDR3 bases: TGTGCCAGCAGCTTAACGGGGTTTACTGAAGCTTTCTTT. As protein: CASSLTGFTEAFF.

The gene calls are TRBV4-1 and TRBJ2-5; 7 nucleotides match TRBD1. The germline gives CDR1 MGHRA, CDR2 YSYEKL. This CDR3 comprises 12 residues. Germline trimming cut 5 bases from V and 5 bases from J; bases unmatched to any gene: 2. CDR3 in DNA: TGCGCCAGCAGCACCAGGGGGGAGACCCAGTACTTC. Protein: CASSTRGETQYF.

The V gene is TRBV30, the J gene TRBJ1-2; tentative D call: TRBD1 (6 bases). Germline V gene data show CDR1 as GTSNPN and CDR2 as SVGIG (reference sequence). V lost 0 bases and J 8 bases, leaving 13 bases between the germline ends. This CDR3 region has 13 residues. The CDR3 loop is CAWSVQGLDGYTF. In nucleotides, the CDR3 is TGTGCCTGGAGTGTACAGGGCCTGGACGGCTACACCTTC.

The chain carries TRBV30 and TRBJ2-5, with D possibly being TRBD1 (5 bases). The CDR3 consists of 13 residues. Per the germline V gene, CDR1 is GTSNPN and CDR2 is SVGIG (reference sequence). The germline V and J ends were trimmed by 1 base and 4 bases, with 10 bases remaining between them. Here the CDR3 reads CAWSGQGVETQYF. CDR3 DNA sequence: TGTGCCTGGAGTGGCCAGGGCGTAGAGACCCAGTACTTC.

The chain recombines TRBV4-2 with TRBJ2-2, with 7 positions matching TRBD2. The germline gives CDR1 LGHNA, CDR2 YNFKEQ. This CDR3 contains 15 residues. V dropped 4 bases and J dropped 3; count of bases not matched to a gene: 5. The CDR3 loop reads CASSRLAVDTGELFF. Written as DNA, the CDR3 is TGTGCCAGCAGCCGGCTAGCGGTTGACACCGGGGAGCTGTTTTTT.

The chain links TRBV19 to TRBJ2-7; 11 bases align to TRBD2. Germline V gives CDR1 LNHDA, CDR2 SQIVND (reference sequence). The V gene end was trimmed by 5 bases and the J gene end by 1 base; junction bases not matched to a gene: 7. CDR3 length equals 16 residues. CDR3: CASSPGGTSGSYEQYF. In DNA, the CDR3 is TGTGCCAGTAGTCCTGGGGGGACTAGCGGATCCTACGAGCAGTACTTC.

This clone was seen only once. The chain combines TRBV27 with TRBJ2-7, with TRBD2 matching over 12 bases. The CDR3 extends over 17 amino acids. J was trimmed by 5 bases and V by 2 bases; bases with no gene match: 10. In germline, CDR1 is MNHEY, CDR2 SMNVEV (reference sequence). The CDR3 DNA reads as TGTGCCAGCAGTTTACGCCCCTCTAGCGGGAGGGGTAACGAGCAGTACTTC. Protein: CASSLRPSSGRGNEQYF.

Concerning this clone: One end of the junction does not line up with germline, which may come from a read error. The V and J genes are TRBV20-1 and TRBJ1-4, with 8 bases aligning to TRBD1. This CDR3 region has 11 residues. In germline, CDR1 is DFQATT, CDR2 SNEGSKA (reference sequence). The CDR3 DNA reads TGCAGTGCTAGAGCCCTGGTGACAGGGGTTTTT. Protein product: CSARALVTGVF.

The rearrangement uses TRBV5-6 and TRBJ1-6; a weak D match, TRBD1 (6 bases). Deletions cut 1 base from V and 10 bases from J, with 12 bases between. The CDR3 runs to 14 residues. CDR1 is SGHDT and CDR2 is YYEEEE in the germline V gene. The DNA of the CDR3 is TGTGCCAGCAGCTTGACCCAGGGGAGATCACCCCTCCACTTT. This sequence encodes CASSLTQGRSPLHF.

V and J are TRBV18 and TRBJ1-4; the match to TRBD1 covers 9 bases. CDR1 and CDR2 from the germline V gene are KGHSH and LQKENI. The CDR3 has 18 residues. The J segment lost 1 base and the V segment lost 6 bases, leaving 12 bases of the junction unmatched. This chain's CDR3 is CASSITGTGSGTNEKLFF. DNA of the CDR3: TGTGCCAGCTCGATAACCGGGACAGGGAGCGGAACTAATGAAAAACTGTTTTTT.

The chain is built from TRBV2 and TRBJ2-3; 13 bases line up with TRBD2. CDR3 length: 15 residues. Germline assignment: CDR1 SNHLY and CDR2 FYNNEI. V lost 4 bases, J lost 7 bases, and 5 bases stayed unmatched. The CDR3 DNA reads as TGTGCCAGCAGTGTACTAGCGGGAGGGCCGAATACGCAGTATTTT. Translation: CASSVLAGGPNTQYF.